A selection of T cell receptor beta chains follows, all from one sample in a study of OX40 agonist ivuxolimab in advanced cancers. This table comes from immunoSEQ multiplex PCR, and its TCRdb copy is limited to in-frame clones, with some not included. The data hold tens of thousands of clones, with around nine tenths observed a single time. The sequencing used CD4+ or CD8+ T cells sorted from blood, collected in a trial of the OX40 agonist ivuxolimab. The receptors derive from an adult with an advanced solid tumor such as melanoma, head and neck, liver or kidney cancer. The CDR3 runs from the conserved cysteine through the conserved F or W. The D gene is left open where the match is weak. Not every row has a clone size; where given, it reads once, few, many or a size class.

d_call	v_call	j_call	clone_size	cdr3_nt	cdr3_aa
.	TRBV21-1	TRBJ1-1	once	TGTGCCAGCAGCAGCGACCGGACCCCCCGGAACACTGAAGCTTTCTTT	CASSSDRTPRNTEAFF
TRBD1	TRBV5-5	TRBJ2-2	.	TGTGCCAGCAGCTTGTTTCAGGGGGTAACGAGCACCGGGGAGCTGTTTTTT	CASSLFQGVTSTGELFF
.	TRBV19	TRBJ2-1	.	TGTGCCAGTTCGGTCGGGGGAGGAATCGTCTACAATGAGCAGTTCTTC	CASSVGGGIVYNEQFF
.	TRBV6-1	TRBJ2-2	.	TGTGCCTCCGGGACCACGAACACCGGGGAGCTGTTTTTT	CASGTTNTGELFF
.	TRBV11-1	TRBJ2-2	.	TGTGCCAGCAGCTTAAACTATAACACCGGGGAGCTGTTTTTT	CASSLNYNTGELFF
.	TRBV5-6	TRBJ1-5	.	TGTGCCAGCAGCTTCCGGGACAACAATCAGCCCCAGCATTTT	CASSFRDNNQPQHF
TRBD2	TRBV28	TRBJ2-3	.	TGTGCCAGCAGTTTATCCCTAGCGGGGGGGCTTGATACGCAGTATTTT	CASSLSLAGGLDTQYF
TRBD1	TRBV2	TRBJ2-1	few	TGTGCCAGCAAAAGTTTTCAGGGGGCAGGAAATGAGCAGTTCTTC	CASKSFQGAGNEQFF
.	TRBV12-5	TRBJ1-1	.	TGTGCTAGTGGTTTGGAGGCCTACCCAAACACTGAAGCTTTCTTT	CASGLEAYPNTEAFF
.	TRBV6-6	TRBJ2-7	.	TGTGCCAGCAGTCGTCGGGACTTCAGGGGCTCCTACGAGCAGTACTTC	CASSRRDFRGSYEQYF
TRBD2	TRBV7-6	TRBJ2-3	.	TGTGCCAGCAGCTTCCGACTAGCGGGAGCGGGGGATACGCAGTATTTT	CASSFRLAGAGDTQYF
TRBD1	TRBV13	TRBJ2-7	once	TGTGCCAGCAGCTTCCAGAAGGGGGCAGGGGAGCAGTACTTC	CASSFQKGAGEQYF
.	TRBV6-5	TRBJ1-6	.	TGTGCCAGCAGTCCCCCCGGGGGTTCACCCCTCCACTTT	CASSPPGGSPLHF
.	TRBV11-2	TRBJ2-1	.	TGTGCCAGCAGCTTAGATTTCACCGGGGGACACTTGCGGCGCAATGAGCAGTTCTTC	CASSLDFTGGHLRRNEQFF
.	TRBV5-4	TRBJ2-5	.	TGTGCCAGCAGTCGTGGACAAACGCAAGAGACCCAGTACTTC	CASSRGQTQETQYF